This T cell receptor beta chain was retrieved from a study of beta chain features in type 1 diabetes. Whole-study findings and limits: More deletions and fewer insertions at VDJ junctions were found in patients with type 1 diabetes. Significant though moderate, a shortening of TCRB CDR3s appeared in all four CD4+ subsets of Type 1 diabetes patients.

This CDR3 comprises 17 residues. The V gene's germline CDR1 is SEHNR and CDR2 FQNEAQ (reference sequence). Trimming cost V 4 bases and J 4 bases, with 22 bases left between them. TCRB transcripts that were expressed got sequenced, as all of the isolated RNA had been reverse transcribed. Data came from immunoSEQ multiplex PCR; TCRdb stores just in-frame clones and leaves some out. The sample has 300,000 to 450,000 clones, about 19% seen once. To note about this clone: Antigen: not known.

V gene TRBV7-9 combines with J gene TRBJ1-2; tentatively, D is TRBD1 (5 bases). Material: naive CD4+ T cells from blood. The origin of this receptor is a young woman in good health. The CDR3 protein is CASSSPTPTDESYGYTF. The CDR3 DNA reads TGTGCCAGCAGCTCACCCACCCCGACAGACGAAAGCTATGGCTACACCTTC.